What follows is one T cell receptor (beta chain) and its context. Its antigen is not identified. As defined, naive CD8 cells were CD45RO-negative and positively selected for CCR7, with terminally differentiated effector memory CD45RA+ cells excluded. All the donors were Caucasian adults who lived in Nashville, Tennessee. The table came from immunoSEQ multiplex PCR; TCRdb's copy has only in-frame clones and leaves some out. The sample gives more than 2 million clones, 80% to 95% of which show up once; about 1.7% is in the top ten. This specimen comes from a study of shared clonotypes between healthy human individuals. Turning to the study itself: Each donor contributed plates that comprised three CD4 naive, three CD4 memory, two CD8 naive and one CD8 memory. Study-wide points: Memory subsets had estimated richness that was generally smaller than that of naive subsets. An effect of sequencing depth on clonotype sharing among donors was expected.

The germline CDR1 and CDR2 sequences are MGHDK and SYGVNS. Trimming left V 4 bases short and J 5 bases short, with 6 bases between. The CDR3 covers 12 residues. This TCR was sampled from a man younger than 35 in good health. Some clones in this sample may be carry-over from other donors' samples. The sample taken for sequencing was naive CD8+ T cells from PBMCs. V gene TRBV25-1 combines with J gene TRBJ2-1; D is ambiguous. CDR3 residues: CASSASHNEQFF. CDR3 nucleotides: TGTGCCAGCAGTGCCTCTCACAATGAGCAGTTCTTC.